This TCR beta chain was captured by sequencing in a study of T cell changes during pregnancy in multiple sclerosis. Germline V gene sequence: CDR1 LNHDA, CDR2 SQIVND (reference sequence). The CDR3 consists of 16 residues. V lost 7 bases and J lost 0; bases outside the gene matches: 11. Only one count was recorded for this clone. This table comes from immunoSEQ multiplex PCR, and its TCRdb copy is limited to in-frame clones, with some not included. The sample consists of some 1,200 clones, 80% of them appearing once. This clonotype was sampled from a female patient with multiple sclerosis, enrolled in a pregnancy study. Some clones in this sample may be carry-over from other donors' samples. The V and J genes are TRBV19 and TRBJ1-2; 7 bases map to TRBD1. What was sequenced was CD4+ T cells from PBMCs (not recorded whether the cells were cultured). The chain's CDR3 is CASTQGVLTSNYGYTF. The CDR3 coding sequence is TGTGCCAGTACTCAGGGGGTCCTTACCTCTAACTATGGCTACACCTTC. Full variable domain (missing parts from reference TRBV19 and TRBJ1-2): DGGITQSPKYLFRKEGQNVTLSCEQNLNHDAMYWYRQDPGQGLRLIYYSQIVNDFQKGDIAEGYSVSREKKESFPLTVTSAQKNPTAFYLCASTQGVLTSNYGYTFGSGTRLTVV.